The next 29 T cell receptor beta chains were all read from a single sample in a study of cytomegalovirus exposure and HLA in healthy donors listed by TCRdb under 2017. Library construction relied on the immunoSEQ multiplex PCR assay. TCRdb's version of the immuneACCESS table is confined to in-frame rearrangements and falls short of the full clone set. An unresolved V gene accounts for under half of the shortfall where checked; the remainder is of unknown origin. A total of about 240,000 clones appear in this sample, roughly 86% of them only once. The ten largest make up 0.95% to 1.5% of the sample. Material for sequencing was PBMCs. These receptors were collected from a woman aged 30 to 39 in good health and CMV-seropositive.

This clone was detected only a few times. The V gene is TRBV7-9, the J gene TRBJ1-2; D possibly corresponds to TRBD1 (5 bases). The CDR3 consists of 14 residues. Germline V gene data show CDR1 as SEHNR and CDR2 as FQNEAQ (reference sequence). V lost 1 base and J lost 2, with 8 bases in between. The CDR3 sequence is CASSLGEGNYGYTF. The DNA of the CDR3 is TGTGCCAGCAGCTTAGGGGAGGGGAACTATGGCTACACCTTC.

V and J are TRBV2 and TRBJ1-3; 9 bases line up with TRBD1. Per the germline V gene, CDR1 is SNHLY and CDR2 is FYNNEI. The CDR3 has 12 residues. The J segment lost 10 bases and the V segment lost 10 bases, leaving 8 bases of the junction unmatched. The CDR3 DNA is TGTGCCACGATCTCGACAGGGGGGACCATATATTTT. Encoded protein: CATISTGGTIYF.

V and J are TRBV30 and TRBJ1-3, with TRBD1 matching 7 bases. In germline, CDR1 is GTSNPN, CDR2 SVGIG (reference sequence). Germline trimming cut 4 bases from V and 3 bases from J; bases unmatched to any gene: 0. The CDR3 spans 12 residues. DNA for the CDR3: TGTGCCTGGAACAGGGGTGGAAACACCATATATTTT. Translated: CAWNRGGNTIYF.

The CDR3 loop is CATLLAGGPDEQFF. The CDR3 bases are TGTGCCACACTACTAGCGGGAGGGCCGGATGAGCAGTTCTTC. The chain links TRBV2 to TRBJ2-1; 13 bases are a match to TRBD2. Trimming at V came to 10 bases and at J to 8 bases, leaving 8 bases not matched to a gene. CDR1 is SNHLY, CDR2 FYNNEI, per germline. The CDR3 has 14 amino acids.

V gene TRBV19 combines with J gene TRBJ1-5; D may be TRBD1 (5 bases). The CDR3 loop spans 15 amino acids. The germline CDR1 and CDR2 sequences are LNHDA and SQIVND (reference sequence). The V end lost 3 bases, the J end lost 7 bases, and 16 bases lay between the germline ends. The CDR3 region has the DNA TGTGCCAGTAGTATTAGGGTAGGGGTGGAACAGCCCCAGCATTTT. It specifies CASSIRVGVEQPQHF.

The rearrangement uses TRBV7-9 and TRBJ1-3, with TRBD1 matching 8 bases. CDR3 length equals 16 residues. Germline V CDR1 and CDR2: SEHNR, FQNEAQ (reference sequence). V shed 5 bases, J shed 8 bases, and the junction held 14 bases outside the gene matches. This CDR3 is CASSHGQGLGGYTIYF. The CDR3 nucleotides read TGTGCCAGCAGCCACGGACAGGGTTTAGGAGGCTACACCATATATTTT.

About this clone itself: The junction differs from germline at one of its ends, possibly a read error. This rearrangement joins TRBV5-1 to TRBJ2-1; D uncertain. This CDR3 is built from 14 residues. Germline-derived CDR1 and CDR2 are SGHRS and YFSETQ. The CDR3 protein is CTSSYAGSYNEQFF. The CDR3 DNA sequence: TGCACCAGCAGCTATGCCGGGTCCTACAATGAGCAGTTCTTC.

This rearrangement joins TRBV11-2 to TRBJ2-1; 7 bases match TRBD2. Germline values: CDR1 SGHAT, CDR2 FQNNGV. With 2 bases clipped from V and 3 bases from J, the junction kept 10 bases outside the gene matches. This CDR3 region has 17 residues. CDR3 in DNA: TGTGCCAGCAGCTTATTTGCAGGCGGGAGTATCTACAATGAGCAGTTCTTC. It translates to CASSLFAGGSIYNEQFF.

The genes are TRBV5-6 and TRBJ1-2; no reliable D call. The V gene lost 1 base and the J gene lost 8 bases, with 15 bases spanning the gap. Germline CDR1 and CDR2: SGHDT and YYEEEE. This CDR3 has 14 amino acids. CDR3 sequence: CASSLKIAALGYTF. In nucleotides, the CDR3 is TGTGCCAGCAGCTTGAAAATTGCCGCGCTGGGCTACACCTTC.

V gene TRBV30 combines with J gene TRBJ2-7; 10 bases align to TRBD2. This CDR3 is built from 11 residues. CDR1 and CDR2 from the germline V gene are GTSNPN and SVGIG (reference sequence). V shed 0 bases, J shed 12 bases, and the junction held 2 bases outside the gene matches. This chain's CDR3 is CAWSVKREGYF. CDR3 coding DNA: TGTGCCTGGAGTGTAAAGCGGGAGGGGTACTTC.

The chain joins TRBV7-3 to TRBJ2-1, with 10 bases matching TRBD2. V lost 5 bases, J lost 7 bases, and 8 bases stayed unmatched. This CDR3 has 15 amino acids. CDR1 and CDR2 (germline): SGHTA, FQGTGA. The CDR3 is CASSPAGGSGNEQFF. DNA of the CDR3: TGTGCCAGCAGCCCAGCGGGAGGGAGTGGGAATGAGCAGTTCTTC.

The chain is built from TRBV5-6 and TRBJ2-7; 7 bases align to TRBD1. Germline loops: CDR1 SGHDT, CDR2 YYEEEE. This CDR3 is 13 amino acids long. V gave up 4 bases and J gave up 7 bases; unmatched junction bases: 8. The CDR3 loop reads CASSIDRVGEQYF. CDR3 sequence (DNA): TGTGCCAGCAGCATTGACAGGGTTGGAGAGCAGTACTTC.

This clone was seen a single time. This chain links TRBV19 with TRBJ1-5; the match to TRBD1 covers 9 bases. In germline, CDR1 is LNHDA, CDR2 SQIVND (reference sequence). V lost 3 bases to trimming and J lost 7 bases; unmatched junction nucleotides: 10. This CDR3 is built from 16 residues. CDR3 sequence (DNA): TGTGCCAGTAGTATTTGGGGACAGGGATTGAACCAGCCCCAGCATTTT. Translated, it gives CASSIWGQGLNQPQHF.

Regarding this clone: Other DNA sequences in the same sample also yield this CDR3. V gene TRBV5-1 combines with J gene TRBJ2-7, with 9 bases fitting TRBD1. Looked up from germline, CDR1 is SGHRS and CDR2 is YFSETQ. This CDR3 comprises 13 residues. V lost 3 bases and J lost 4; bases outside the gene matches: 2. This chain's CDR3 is CASSSQGAYEQYF. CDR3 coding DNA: TGCGCCAGCAGCTCACAGGGGGCATACGAGCAGTACTTC. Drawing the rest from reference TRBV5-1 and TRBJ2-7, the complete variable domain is KAGVTQTPRYLIKTRGQQVTLSCSPISGHRSVSWYQQTPGQGLQFLFEYFSETQRNKGNFPGRFSGRQFSNSRSEMNVSTLELGDSALYLCASSSQGAYEQYFGPGTRLTVT.

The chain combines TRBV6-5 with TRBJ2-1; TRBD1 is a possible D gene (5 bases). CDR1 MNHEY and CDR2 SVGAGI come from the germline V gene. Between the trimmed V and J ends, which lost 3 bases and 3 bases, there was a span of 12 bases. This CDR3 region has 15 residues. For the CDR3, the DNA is TGTGCCAGCAGTTATACCCGGACAAACTACAATGAGCAGTTCTTC. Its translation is CASSYTRTNYNEQFF.

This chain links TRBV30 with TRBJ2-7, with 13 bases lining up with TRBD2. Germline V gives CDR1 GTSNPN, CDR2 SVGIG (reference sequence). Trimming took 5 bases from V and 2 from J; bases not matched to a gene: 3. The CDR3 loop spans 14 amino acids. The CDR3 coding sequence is TGTGCCTGGGAACTAGCGGGAGGGACCTACGAGCAGTACTTC. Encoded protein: CAWELAGGTYEQYF.

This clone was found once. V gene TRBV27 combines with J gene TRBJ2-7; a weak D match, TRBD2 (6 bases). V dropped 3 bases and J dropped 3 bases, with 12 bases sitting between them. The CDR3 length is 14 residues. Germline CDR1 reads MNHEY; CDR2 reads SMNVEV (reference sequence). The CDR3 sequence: CASSFRRGGYEQYF. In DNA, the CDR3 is TGTGCCAGCAGTTTTCGTCGGGGAGGCTACGAGCAGTACTTC.

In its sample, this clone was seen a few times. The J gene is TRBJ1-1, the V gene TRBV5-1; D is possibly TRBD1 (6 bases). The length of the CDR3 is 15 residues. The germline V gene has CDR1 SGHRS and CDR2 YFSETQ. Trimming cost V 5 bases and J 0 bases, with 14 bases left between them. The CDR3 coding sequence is TGCGCCAGCAGGACAGGCACACTGATGAACACTGAAGCTTTCTTT. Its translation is CASRTGTLMNTEAFF.

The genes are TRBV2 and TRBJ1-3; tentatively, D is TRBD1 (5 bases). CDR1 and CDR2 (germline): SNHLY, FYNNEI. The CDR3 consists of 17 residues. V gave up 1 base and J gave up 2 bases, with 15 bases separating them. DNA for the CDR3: TGTGCCAGCAGTGAAGGGTGGGGGGGGAGTCCTGGAAACACCATATATTTT. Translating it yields CASSEGWGGSPGNTIYF.

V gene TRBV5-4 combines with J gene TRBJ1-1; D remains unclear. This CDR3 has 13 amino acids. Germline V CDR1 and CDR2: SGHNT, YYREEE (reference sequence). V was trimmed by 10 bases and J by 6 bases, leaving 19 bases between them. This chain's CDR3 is CAAAPAERPEAFF. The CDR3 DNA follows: TGTGCCGCAGCACCGGCAGAGCGCCCTGAAGCTTTCTTT.

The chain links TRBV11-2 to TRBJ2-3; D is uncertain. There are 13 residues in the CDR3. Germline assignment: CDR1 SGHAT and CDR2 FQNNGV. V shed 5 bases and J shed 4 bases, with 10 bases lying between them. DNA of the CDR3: TGTGCCAGCAGCCCCGGTCCTCCAGATACGCAGTATTTT. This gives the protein CASSPGPPDTQYF. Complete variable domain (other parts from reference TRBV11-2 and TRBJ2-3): EAGVAQSPRYKIIEKRQSVAFWCNPISGHATLYWYQQILGQGPKLLIQFQNNGVVDDSQLPKDRFSAERLKGVDSTLKIQPAKLEDSAVYLCASSPGPPDTQYFGPGTRLTVL.

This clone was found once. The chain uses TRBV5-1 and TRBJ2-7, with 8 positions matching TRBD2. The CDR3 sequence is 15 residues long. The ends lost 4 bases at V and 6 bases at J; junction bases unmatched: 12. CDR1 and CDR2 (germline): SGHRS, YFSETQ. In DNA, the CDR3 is TGCGCCAGCAGCGGATCGGGAGCGGGAGTTCTCGAGCAGTACTTC. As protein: CASSGSGAGVLEQYF.

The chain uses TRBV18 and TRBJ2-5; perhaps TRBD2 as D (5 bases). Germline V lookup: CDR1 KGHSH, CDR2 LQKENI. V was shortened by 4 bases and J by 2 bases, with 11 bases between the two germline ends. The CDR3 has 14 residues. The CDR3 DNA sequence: TGTGCCAGCTCACAGAGCGGAGTGCAAGAGACCCAGTACTTC. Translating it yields CASSQSGVQETQYF.

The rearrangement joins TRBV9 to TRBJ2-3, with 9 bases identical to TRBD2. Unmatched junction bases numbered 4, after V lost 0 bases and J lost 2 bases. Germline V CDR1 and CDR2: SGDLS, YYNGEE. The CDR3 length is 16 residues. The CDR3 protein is CASSVGSGSPTDTQYF. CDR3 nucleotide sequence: TGTGCCAGCAGCGTAGGTAGCGGGAGCCCCACAGATACGCAGTATTTT.

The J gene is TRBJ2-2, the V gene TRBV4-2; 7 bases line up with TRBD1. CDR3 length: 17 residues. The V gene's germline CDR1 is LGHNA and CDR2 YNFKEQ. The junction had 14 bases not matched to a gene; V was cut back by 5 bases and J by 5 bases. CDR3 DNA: TGTGCCAGCAGCTCCAGACCGGGACAGCAGGAAACCGGGGAGCTGTTTTTT. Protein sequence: CASSSRPGQQETGELFF.

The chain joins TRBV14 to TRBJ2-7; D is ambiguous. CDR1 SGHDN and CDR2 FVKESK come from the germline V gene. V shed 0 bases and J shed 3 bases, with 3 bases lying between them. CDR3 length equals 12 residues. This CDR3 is CASSQDSYEQYF. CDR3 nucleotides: TGTGCCAGCAGCCAAGACAGCTACGAGCAGTACTTC.

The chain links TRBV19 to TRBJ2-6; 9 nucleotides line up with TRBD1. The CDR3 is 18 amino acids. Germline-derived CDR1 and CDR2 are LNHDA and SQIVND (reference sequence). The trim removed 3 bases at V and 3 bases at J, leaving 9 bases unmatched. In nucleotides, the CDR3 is TGTGCCAGTAGTATTTCGGGACAGGGTTTGGTTGGGGCCAACGTCCTGACTTTC. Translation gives CASSISGQGLVGANVLTF.

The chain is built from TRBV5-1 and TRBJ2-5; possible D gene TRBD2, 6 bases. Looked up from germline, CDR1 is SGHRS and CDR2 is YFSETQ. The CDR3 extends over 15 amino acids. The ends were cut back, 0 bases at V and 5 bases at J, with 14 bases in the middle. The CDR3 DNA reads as TGCGCCAGCAGCTTGGACGGGGGATCGGGCGAGACCCAGTACTTC. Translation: CASSLDGGSGETQYF.

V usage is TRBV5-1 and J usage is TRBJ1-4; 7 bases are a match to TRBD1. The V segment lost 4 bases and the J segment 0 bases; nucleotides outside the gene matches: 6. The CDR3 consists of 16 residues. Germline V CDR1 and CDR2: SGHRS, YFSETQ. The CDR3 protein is CASSPTGYTTNEKLFF. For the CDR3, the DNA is TGCGCCAGCAGCCCGACAGGGTATACAACTAATGAAAAACTGTTTTTT. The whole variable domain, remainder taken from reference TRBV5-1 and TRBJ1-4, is KAGVTQTPRYLIKTRGQQVTLSCSPISGHRSVSWYQQTPGQGLQFLFEYFSETQRNKGNFPGRFSGRQFSNSRSEMNVSTLELGDSALYLCASSPTGYTTNEKLFFGSGTQLSVL.